A single TCR beta chain is shown here with its context. The CDR3 loop spans 11 amino acids. Germline CDR1 reads SGHDT; CDR2 reads YYEEEE. Trimming cost V 2 bases and J 10 bases, with 9 bases left between them. The source of the sample is a study of blood T cell repertoires in COVID-19. Here immunoSEQ multiplex PCR was the method, and the copy in TCRdb shows in-frame clones only, minus some. The table lists just over 650,000 clones, around 89% of them singletons, with 0.2% to 0.3% in the top ten. Input material: peripheral blood. The clonotype originates from a woman younger than 35 with acute or convalescent COVID-19. The chain has TRBV5-6 and TRBJ1-2; possibly TRBD1 for D (6 bases). The CDR3 region is CASSFPGDYTF. The CDR3 DNA reads TGTGCCAGCAGCTTTCCAGGGGACTACACCTTC.